A selection of T cell receptor beta chains follows, all from one sample in a study of tumor-infiltrating lymphocytes in primary liver carcinoma. From the multiplex PCR reads, TCRdb called clonotypes with MiXCR, one entry per CDR3 protein. The sample carries about 60,000 distinct CDR3 sequences, around 64% recorded once. The sample taken for sequencing was liver tumor tissue from sampling region 4. These receptors were taken from a man aged 35 to 55 with primary liver carcinoma and hepatitis B virus infection. The conserved cysteine and the conserved F or W are not part of the CDR3 here.

V	J	CDR3
TRBV29-1	TRBJ2-3	SVRTGDGDMQY
TRBV29-1	TRBJ2-1	SVRQGNEQF
TRBV28	TRBJ2-4	VSIEQNIQY
TRBV20-1	TRBJ2-7	SARDRLPLAGGFYEQY
TRBV11-2	TRBJ2-7	ASSYGCDRVVPYEQY
TRBV29-1	TRBJ2-7	STGCGNHEQY
TRBV4-2	TRBJ2-3	VSSQEAAPHTDTQY
TRBV11-2	TRBJ2-5	ASSLGLAAVGQETQY
TRBV4-3	TRBJ2-4	ASSQYGSLAKSIQY
TRBV6-5	TRBJ1-1	VNSYLSREAEAF
TRBV6-6	TRBJ2-2	ASSMQGASTGELF
TRBV28	TRBJ2-2	VSSTNRDPGELF
TRBV11-2	TRBJ2-7	ACSFVARGQYEQY
TRBV6-5	TRBJ2-3	ASSPGLAGIDTQY
TRBV4-1	TRBJ2-7	ASRQDRDKEEQY
TRBV6-2/TRBV6-3	TRBJ1-1	GSTIIWTRVVTEAF
TRBV12-3/TRBV12-4	TRBJ2-7	ASSLMGGLRPYEQY
TRBV5-1	TRBJ2-5	ASSSSGRFQETQY